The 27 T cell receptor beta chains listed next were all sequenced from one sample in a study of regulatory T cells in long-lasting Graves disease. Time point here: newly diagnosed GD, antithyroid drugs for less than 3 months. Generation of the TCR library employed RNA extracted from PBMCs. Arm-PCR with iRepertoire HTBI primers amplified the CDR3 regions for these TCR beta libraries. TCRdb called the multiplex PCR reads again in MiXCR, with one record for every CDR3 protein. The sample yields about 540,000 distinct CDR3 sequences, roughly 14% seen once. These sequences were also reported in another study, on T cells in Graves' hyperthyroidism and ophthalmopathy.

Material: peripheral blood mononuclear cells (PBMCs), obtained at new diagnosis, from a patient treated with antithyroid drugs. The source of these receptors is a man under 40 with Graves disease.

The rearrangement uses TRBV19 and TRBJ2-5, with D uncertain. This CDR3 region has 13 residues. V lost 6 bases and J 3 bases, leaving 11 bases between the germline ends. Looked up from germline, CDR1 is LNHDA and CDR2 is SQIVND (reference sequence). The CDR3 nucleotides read TGTGCCAGTAGCCCCCACGTAGAAGAGACCCAGTACTTC. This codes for CASSPHVEETQYF.

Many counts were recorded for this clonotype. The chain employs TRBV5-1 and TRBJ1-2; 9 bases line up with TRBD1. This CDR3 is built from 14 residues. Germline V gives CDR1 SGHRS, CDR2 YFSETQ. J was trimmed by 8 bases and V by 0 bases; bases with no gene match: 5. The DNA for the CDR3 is TGCGCCAGCAGCTTGGAGGGACAGGGAGGCGGCTACACCTTC. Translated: CASSLEGQGGGYTF. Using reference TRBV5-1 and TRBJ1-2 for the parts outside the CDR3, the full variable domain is KAGVTQTPRYLIKTRGQQVTLSCSPISGHRSVSWYQQTPGQGLQFLFEYFSETQRNKGNFPGRFSGRQFSNSRSEMNVSTLELGDSALYLCASSLEGQGGGYTFGSGTRLTVV.

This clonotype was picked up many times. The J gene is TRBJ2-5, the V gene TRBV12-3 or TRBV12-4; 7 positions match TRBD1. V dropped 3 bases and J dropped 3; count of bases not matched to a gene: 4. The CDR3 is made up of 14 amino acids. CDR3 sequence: CASSFYRGKETQYF. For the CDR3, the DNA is TGTGCCAGCAGTTTTTACAGGGGTAAAGAGACCCAGTACTTC.

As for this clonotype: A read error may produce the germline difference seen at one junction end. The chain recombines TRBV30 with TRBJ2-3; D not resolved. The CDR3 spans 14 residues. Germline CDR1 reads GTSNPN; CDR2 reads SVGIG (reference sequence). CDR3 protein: CAWGVPPGADTQYF. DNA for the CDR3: TGTGCCTGGGGTGTACCTCCTGGCGCAGATACGCAGTATTTT.

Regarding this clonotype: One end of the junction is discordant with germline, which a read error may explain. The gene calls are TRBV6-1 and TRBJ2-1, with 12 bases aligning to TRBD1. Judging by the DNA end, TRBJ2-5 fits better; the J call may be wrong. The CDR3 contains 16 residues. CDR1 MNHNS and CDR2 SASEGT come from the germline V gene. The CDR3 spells CVSTGGQGAIQETQYF. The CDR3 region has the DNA TGTGTCAGCACCGGGGGACAGGGGGCAATCCAAGAGACCCAGTACTTC.

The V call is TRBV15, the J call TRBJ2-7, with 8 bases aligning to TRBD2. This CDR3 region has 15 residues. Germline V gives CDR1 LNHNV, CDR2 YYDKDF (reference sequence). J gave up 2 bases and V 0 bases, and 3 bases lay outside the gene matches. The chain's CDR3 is CATSRDLAGTYEQYF. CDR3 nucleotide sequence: TGTGCCACCAGCAGAGATTTAGCGGGAACCTACGAGCAGTACTTC.

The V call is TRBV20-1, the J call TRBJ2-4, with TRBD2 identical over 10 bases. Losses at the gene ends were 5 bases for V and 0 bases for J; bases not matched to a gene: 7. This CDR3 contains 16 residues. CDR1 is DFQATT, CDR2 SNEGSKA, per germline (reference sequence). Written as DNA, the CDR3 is TGCAGTGCTGGAGGGTTAGCGGGGGGAGCCAAAAACATTCAGTACTTC. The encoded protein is CSAGGLAGGAKNIQYF.

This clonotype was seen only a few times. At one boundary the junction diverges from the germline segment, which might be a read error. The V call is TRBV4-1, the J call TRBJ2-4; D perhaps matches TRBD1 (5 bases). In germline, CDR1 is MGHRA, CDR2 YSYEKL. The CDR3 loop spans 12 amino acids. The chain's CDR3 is CASSQDGARIRF. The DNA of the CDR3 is TGCGCCAGCAGCCAAGATGGGGCTAGAATCCGCTTC.

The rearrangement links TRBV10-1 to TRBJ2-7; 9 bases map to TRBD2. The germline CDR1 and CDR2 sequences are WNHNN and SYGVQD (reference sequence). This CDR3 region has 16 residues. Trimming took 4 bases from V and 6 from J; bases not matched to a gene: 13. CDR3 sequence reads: CASSGTGRGGLLEQYF. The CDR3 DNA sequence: TGCGCCAGCAGTGGTACCGGGCGGGGGGGGCTGCTCGAGCAGTACTTC.

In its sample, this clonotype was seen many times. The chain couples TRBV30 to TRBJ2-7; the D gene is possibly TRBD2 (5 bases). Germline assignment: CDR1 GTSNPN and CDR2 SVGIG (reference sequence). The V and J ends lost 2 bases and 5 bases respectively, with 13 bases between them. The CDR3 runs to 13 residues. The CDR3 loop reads CAWSREKWNEQYF. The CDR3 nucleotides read TGTGCCTGGAGTAGGGAGAAATGGAACGAGCAGTACTTC.

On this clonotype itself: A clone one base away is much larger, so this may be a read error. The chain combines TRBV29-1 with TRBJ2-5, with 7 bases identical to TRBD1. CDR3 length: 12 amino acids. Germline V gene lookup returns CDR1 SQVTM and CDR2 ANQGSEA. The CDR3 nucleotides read TGCGGCGTGGTGACAGGGACGGAGACCCAGTACTTC. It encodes CGVVTGTETQYF.

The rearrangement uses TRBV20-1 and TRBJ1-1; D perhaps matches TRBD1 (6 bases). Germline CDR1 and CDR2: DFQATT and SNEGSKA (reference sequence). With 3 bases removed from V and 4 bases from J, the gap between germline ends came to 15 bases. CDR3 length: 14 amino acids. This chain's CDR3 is CSASLPGHSTEAFF. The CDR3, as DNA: TGCAGTGCTAGTCTACCGGGACACTCCACTGAAGCTTTCTTT.

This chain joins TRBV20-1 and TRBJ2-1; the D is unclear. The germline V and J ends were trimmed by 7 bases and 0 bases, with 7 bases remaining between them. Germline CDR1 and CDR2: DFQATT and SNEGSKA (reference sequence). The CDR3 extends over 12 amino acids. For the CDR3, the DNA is TGCAGTGTGATGAGCTCCTACAATGAGCAGTTCTTC. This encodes CSVMSSYNEQFF.

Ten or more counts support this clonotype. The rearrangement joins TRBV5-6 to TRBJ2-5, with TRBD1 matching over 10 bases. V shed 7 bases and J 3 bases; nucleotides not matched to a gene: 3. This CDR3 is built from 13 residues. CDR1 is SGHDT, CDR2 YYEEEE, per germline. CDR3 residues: CASRQGAKETQYF. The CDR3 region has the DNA TGTGCCAGCCGACAGGGGGCGAAAGAGACCCAGTACTTC.

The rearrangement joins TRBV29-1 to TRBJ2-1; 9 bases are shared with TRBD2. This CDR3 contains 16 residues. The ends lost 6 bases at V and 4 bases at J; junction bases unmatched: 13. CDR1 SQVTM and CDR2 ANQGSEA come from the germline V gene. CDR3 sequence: CSVEKSRGGGYNEQFF. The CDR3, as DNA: TGCAGCGTGGAAAAGTCGCGCGGGGGGGGTTACAATGAGCAGTTCTTC.

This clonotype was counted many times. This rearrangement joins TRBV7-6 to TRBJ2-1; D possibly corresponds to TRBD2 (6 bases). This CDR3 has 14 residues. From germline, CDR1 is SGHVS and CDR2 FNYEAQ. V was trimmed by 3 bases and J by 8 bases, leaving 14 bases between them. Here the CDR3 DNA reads TGTGCCAGCAGCTTTTCCAGCGGGTGGGATGAGCAGTTCTTC. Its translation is CASSFSSGWDEQFF.

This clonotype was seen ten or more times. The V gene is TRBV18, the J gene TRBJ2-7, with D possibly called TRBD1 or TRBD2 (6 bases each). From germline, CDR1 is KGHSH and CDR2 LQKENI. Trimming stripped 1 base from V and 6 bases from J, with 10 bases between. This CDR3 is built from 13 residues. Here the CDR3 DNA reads TGTGCCAGCTCACCACGAGGGGGAGGCGAGCAGTACTTC. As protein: CASSPRGGGEQYF.

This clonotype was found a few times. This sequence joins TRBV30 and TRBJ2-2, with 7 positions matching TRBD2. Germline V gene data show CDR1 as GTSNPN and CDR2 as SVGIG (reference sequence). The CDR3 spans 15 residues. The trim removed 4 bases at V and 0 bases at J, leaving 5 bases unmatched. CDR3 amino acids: CAWTVGTTNTGELFF. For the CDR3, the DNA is TGTGCCTGGACCGTAGGGACTACGAACACCGGGGAGCTGTTTTTT.

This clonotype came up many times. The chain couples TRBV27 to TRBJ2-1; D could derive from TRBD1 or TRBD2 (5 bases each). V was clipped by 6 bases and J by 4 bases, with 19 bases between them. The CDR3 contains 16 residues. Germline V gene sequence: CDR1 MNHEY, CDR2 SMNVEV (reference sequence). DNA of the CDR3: TGTGCCAGCAGAGGAGTCGGGGCTAGAGAGTACAATGAGCAGTTCTTC. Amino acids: CASRGVGAREYNEQFF.

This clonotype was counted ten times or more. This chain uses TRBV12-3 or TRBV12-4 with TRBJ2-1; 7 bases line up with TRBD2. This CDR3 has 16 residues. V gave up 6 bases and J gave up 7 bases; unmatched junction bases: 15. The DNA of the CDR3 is TGTGCCAGCAGCCCAGGAGCTAGCGGACTAGGGAATGAGCAGTTCTTC. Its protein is CASSPGASGLGNEQFF.

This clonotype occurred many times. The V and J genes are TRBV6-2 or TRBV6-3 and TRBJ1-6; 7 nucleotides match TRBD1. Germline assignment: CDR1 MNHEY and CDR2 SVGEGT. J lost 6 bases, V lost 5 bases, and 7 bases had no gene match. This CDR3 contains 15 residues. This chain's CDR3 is CASSEPGGSNSPLHF. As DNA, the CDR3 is TGTGCCAGCAGTGAACCAGGGGGAAGTAATTCACCCCTCCACTTT.

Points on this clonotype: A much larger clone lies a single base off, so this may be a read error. This chain's CDR3 is CASSEGLGTGDEELFF. The CDR3 nucleotides are TGTGCCAGCAGTGAAGGGTTGGGGACAGGGGACGAAGAACTGTTTTTT. The rearrangement links TRBV6-2 or TRBV6-3 to TRBJ1-4; 10 nucleotides align to TRBD1. Germline CDR1 MNHEY, CDR2 SVGEGT. There are 16 residues in the CDR3. The J segment lost 12 bases and the V segment lost 5 bases, leaving 15 bases of the junction unmatched.

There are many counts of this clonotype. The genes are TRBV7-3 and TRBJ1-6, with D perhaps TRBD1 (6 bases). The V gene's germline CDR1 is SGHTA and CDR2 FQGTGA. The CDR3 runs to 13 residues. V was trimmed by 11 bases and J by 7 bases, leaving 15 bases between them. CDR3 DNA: TGTGCCTCCAGCGGGGGGGCGAATTCACCCCTCCACTTT. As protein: CASSGGANSPLHF. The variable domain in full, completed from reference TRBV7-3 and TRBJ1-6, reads GAGVSQTPSNKVTEKGKYVELRCDPISGHTALYWYRQSLGQGPEFLIYFQGTGAADDSGLPNDRFFAVRPEGSVSTLKIQRTERGDSAVYLCASSGGANSPLHFGNGTRLTVT.

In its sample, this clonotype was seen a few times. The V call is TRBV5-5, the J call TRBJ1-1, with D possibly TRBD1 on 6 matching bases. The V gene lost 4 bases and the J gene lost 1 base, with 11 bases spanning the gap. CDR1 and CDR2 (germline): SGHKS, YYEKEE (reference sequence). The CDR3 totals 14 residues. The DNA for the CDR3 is TGTGCCAGCAGCGTGGGACAAAAGAACACTGAAGCTTTCTTT. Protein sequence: CASSVGQKNTEAFF.

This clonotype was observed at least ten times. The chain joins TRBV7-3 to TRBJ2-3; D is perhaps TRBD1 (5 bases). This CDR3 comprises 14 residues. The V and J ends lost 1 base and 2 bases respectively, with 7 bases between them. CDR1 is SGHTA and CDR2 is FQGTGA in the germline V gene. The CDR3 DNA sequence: TGTGCCAGCAGCTTAAGGGGCTACACAGATACGCAGTATTTT. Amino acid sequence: CASSLRGYTDTQYF.

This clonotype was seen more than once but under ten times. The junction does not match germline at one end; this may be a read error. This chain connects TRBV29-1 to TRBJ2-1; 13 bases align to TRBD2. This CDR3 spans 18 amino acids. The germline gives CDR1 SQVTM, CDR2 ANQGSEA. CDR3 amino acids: CGVERGTSGESSYNEQFF. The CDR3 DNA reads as TGCGGCGTTGAGCGTGGGACTAGCGGGGAAAGCTCCTACAATGAGCAGTTCTTC.

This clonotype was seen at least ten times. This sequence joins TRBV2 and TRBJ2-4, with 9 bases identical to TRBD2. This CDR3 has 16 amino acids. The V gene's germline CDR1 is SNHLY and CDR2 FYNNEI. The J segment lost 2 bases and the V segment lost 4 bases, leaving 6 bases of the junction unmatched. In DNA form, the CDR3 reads TGTGCCAGCAGTGTGCCTAGCGGGAATCCCAAAAACATTCAGTACTTC. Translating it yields CASSVPSGNPKNIQYF.